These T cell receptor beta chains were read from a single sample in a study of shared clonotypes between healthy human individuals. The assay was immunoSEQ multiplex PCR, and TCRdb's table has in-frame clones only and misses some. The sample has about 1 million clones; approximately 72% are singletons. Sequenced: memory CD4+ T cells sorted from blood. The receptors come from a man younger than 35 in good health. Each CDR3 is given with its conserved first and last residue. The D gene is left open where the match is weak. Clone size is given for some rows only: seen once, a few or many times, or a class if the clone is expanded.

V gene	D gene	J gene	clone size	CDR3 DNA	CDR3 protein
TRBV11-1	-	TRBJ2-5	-	TGTGCCAGCAGCTTAGAATTGTGGCAGGGCCAAGAGACCCAGTACTTC	CASSLELWQGQETQYF
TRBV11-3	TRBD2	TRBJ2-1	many	TGTGCCAGCAGCTTAGCAGGCGGGAGCTACAATGAGCAGTTCTTC	CASSLAGGSYNEQFF
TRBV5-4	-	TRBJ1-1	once	TGTGCCAGCAACTTGGTGACAGGCGGGAACACTGAAGCTTTCTTT	CASNLVTGGNTEAFF
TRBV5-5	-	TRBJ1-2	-	TGTGCCAGCAGCGAGGGCGGGTTGACCTATGGCTACACCTTC	CASSEGGLTYGYTF
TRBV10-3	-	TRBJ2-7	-	TGTGCCATCTCCACGGGCTCCTACGAGCAGTACTTC	CAISTGSYEQYF
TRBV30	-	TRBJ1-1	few	TGTGCCTGGAGTGGGTTGGGGAACACTGAAGCTTTCTTT	CAWSGLGNTEAFF
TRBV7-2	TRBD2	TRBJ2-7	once	TGTGCCAGCAGCTTAGCTCTAGCGGGAGCCTCCTACGAGCAGTACTTC	CASSLALAGASYEQYF
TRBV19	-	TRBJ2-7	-	TGTGCCAGTAGTACCTCGCATATAGCGAGCACCGAGCAGTACTTC	CASSTSHIASTEQYF
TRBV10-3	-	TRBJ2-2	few	TGTGCCATCAGTGAGGCAGGAGCGAACACCGGGGAGCTGTTTTTT	CAISEAGANTGELFF
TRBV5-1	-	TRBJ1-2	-	TGCGCCAGCAGCTTCGGGACCACTAACTATGGCTACACCTTC	CASSFGTTNYGYTF
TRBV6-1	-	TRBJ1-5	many	TGTGCCATAGGGGCAGCTTTTGATCAGCCCCAGCATTTT	CAIGAAFDQPQHF
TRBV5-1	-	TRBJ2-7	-	TGCGCCAGCAAGGTGACCGCGGACCCGAAAACCTACGAGCAGTACTTC	CASKVTADPKTYEQYF
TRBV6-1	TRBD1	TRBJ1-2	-	TGTGCCAGCATTAGGACAGGGAAAGAGGACTATGGCTACACCTTC	CASIRTGKEDYGYTF
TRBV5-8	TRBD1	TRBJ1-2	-	TGTGCCAGCAGCTTAAGGCAGGGGGATGGCTACACCTTC	CASSLRQGDGYTF
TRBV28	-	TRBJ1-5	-	TGTGCCAGCAGATATGTGCAGGGTCAGAGGCCCCAGCATTTT	CASRYVQGQRPQHF
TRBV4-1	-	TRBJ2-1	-	TGCGCCAGCAGCCCCGGGGAGACTTACAATGAGCAGTTCTTC	CASSPGETYNEQFF
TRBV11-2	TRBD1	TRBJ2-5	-	TGTGCCAGCAGCTTAAGGACAGGGGGCGATGCGGAGACCCAGTACTTC	CASSLRTGGDAETQYF
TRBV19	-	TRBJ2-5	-	TGTGCCAGTAGTATATCGGGACTCGGAGAGACCCAGTACTTC	CASSISGLGETQYF
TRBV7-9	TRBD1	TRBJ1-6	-	TGTGCCAGCTCCTGGGACAGCTCCTATAATTCACCCCTCCACTTT	CASSWDSSYNSPLHF
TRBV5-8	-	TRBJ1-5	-	TGTGCCAGCAGCTTGGCCGGGACCAATCAGCCCCAGCATTTT	CASSLAGTNQPQHF
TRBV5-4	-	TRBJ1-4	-	TGTGCCAGCAGCTTAGCGGGGGCGATAGGAAATGAAAAACTGTTTTTT	CASSLAGAIGNEKLFF
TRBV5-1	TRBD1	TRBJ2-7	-	TGCGCCAGTTTATCCGGGACAGGGGATCACGAGCAGTACTTC	CASLSGTGDHEQYF
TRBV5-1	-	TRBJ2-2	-	TGCGCCAGCAGCTGGAAGGGGGACACCGGGGAGCTGTTTTTT	CASSWKGDTGELFF
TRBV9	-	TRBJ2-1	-	TGTGCCAGCAGCGCCCGAGTTGAGTCGAATGAGCAGTTCTTC	CASSARVESNEQFF
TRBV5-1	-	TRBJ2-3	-	TGCGCCAGCAGCATAGGGAAATTGACAGATACGCAGTATTTT	CASSIGKLTDTQYF
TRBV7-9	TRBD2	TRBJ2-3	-	TGTGCCAGCAGCTTAGGGCGGGGGGGCACAGATACGCAGTATTTT	CASSLGRGGTDTQYF
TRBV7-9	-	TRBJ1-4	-	TGTGCCAGCAGCTTAGCTGGTCAGGGAGGTTATGAAAAACTGTTTTTT	CASSLAGQGGYEKLFF
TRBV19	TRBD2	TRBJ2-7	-	TGTGCCAGTAGTTCACCGAGGGTACTAGCGGGAAAGAATTGCTGGCTCTACGAGCAGTACTTC	CASSSPRVLAGKNCWLYEQYF
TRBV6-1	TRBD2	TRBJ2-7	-	TGTGCCAGCGGTGCGGGGGGCCGGACCTACGAGCAGTACTTC	CASGAGGRTYEQYF
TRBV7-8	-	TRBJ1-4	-	TGTGCCAGCAGCAGCCGACAGGTTGTGGGTGAAAAACTGTTTTTT	CASSSRQVVGEKLFF
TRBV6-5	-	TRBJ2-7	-	TGTGCCAGCAGTAGGGGACTCCGCGAGCGGAACTTC	CASSRGLRERNF
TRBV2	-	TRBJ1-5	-	TGTGCCAGCAGTGAAGCTATGACATTTGGCAATCAGCCCCAGCATTTT	CASSEAMTFGNQPQHF
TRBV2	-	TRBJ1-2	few	TGTGCCAGCAGTGTTATTGGGGACTATGGCTACACCTTC	CASSVIGDYGYTF
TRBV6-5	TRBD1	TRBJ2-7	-	TGTGCCAGCACCTCATCGGGACAGGCCTACGAGCAGTACTTC	CASTSSGQAYEQYF
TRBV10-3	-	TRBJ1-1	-	TGTGCCATCAAGAAGGGGGATACTGAAGCTTTCTTT	CAIKKGDTEAFF
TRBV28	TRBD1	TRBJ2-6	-	TGTGCCAGCAGAACCCCTCCGGGACAGGGCAACTCTGGGGCCAACGTCCTGACTTTC	CASRTPPGQGNSGANVLTF
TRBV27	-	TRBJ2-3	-	TGTGCCAGCAGTCCACAAGCGGACACAGATACGCAGTATTTT	CASSPQADTDTQYF
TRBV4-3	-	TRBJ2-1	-	TGCGCCAGCAGCCAAGATCGGGCCACCTTGTCCAATGAGCAGTTCTTC	CASSQDRATLSNEQFF